The 14 T cell receptor beta chains in this list originate from one sample, sequenced in a study of post-analysis software for immune sequencing data. The study, taken as a whole, reports: A few TRBV segments (TRBV5-6, TRBV5-1 and TRBV20-1 among them) occurred more frequently in patients than in controls.

Their antigen targets remain unknown. Unique-molecular-identifier-tagged TCR beta cDNA libraries were used. TCRdb ran MiXCR on the PCR reads and lists one entry per CDR3 protein. The table lists roughly 600,000 distinct CDR3 sequences, about 40% of them singletons, with 1.5% to 2% in the top ten. The source material was blood. These TCRs come from a girl between 5 and 17 years old with multiple sclerosis.

This clonotype occurred a few times. V is TRBV12-3 or TRBV12-4 and J is TRBJ2-5, with D maybe TRBD2 (6 bases). The J call is uncertain, as TRBJ2-7 better fits the DNA end. This CDR3 contains 13 residues. The CDR3 DNA reads TGTGCCAGCAGTTTAACGGAGGGTAACGAGCAGTACTTC. As protein: CASSLTEGNEQYF.

This chain uses TRBV29-1 with TRBJ2-5; D remains ambiguous. Germline values: CDR1 SQVTM, CDR2 ANQGSEA. V was shortened by 3 bases and J by 9 bases, with 8 bases between the two germline ends. The CDR3 length is 10 residues. CDR3 DNA sequence: TGCAGCGTTGATGGACCCTCCCAGTACTTC. It translates to CSVDGPSQYF.

The chain has TRBV5-1 and TRBJ2-3; D is possibly TRBD1 (5 bases). The CDR3 totals 16 residues. The germline V gene encodes CDR1 SGHRS and CDR2 YFSETQ. V lost 0 bases to trimming and J lost 0 bases, with 11 bases between them. Here the CDR3 DNA reads TGCGCCAGCAGCTTGGCCCGGCAGGGAAGCACAGATACGCAGTATTTT. The encoded protein is CASSLARQGSTDTQYF.

The J gene is TRBJ2-1, the V gene TRBV5-1; D unresolved. This CDR3 spans 14 amino acids. Trimming left V 5 bases short and J 8 bases short, with 17 bases between. Germline values: CDR1 SGHRS, CDR2 YFSETQ. The CDR3 spells CASRPGEPTDEQFF. DNA for the CDR3: TGCGCCAGCAGGCCCGGAGAGCCTACCGATGAGCAGTTCTTC. The entire variable domain, with the rest obtained from reference TRBV5-1 and TRBJ2-1, is as follows: KAGVTQTPRYLIKTRGQQVTLSCSPISGHRSVSWYQQTPGQGLQFLFEYFSETQRNKGNFPGRFSGRQFSNSRSEMNVSTLELGDSALYLCASRPGEPTDEQFFGPGTRLTVL.

The CDR3 protein is CASSILHNSNQPQHF. The CDR3 DNA sequence: TGTGCCAGCAGCATCCTACACAATAGCAATCAGCCCCAGCATTTT. The J gene is TRBJ1-5, the V gene TRBV7-8, with D unresolved. From germline, CDR1 is SGHVS and CDR2 FQNEAQ. This CDR3 spans 15 amino acids. The germline V and J ends were trimmed by 5 bases and 0 bases, with 11 bases remaining between them. The whole variable domain, filled in from reference TRBV7-8 and TRBJ1-5, reads GAGVSQSPRYKVAKRGQDVALRCDPISGHVSLFWYQQALGQGPEFLTYFQNEAQLDKSGLPSDRFFAERPEGSVSTLKIQRTQQEDSAVYLCASSILHNSNQPQHFGDGTRLSIL.

The V gene is TRBV4-1, the J gene TRBJ2-3; tentatively, D is TRBD2 (5 bases). The V end was cut by 3 bases, the J end by 2 bases, with 12 bases between. This CDR3 is 15 amino acids long. Per germline, CDR1 MGHRA and CDR2 YSYEKL. Here the CDR3 DNA reads TGCGCCAGCAGCCACACCGTCGGGAACACAGATACGCAGTATTTT. Encoded protein: CASSHTVGNTDTQYF.

This chain uses TRBV24-1 with TRBJ2-3, with D unclear. Germline loops: CDR1 KGHDR, CDR2 SFDVKD. This CDR3 contains 13 residues. Trimming pared 6 bases from V and 1 base from J, leaving 7 bases between. The CDR3 nucleotides are TGTGCCACCAGTATTGCGGGCACAGATACGCAGTATTTT. Translated, it gives CATSIAGTDTQYF.

The CDR3 coding sequence is TGTGCCAGCAGTTACTCAGCAGGCACAGATACGCAGTATTTT. Its translation is CASSYSAGTDTQYF. The chain employs TRBV6-6 and TRBJ2-3; D gene uncertain. This CDR3 has 14 residues. Germline V gives CDR1 MNHNY, CDR2 SVGAGI (reference sequence). V was pared by 0 bases and J by 1 base, with 5 bases between.

The V gene is TRBV7-6, the J gene TRBJ2-7; 8 bases are shared with TRBD2. The CDR3 sequence is 15 residues long. The germline CDR1 and CDR2 sequences are SGHVS and FNYEAQ. With 4 bases clipped from V and 0 bases from J, the junction kept 5 bases outside the gene matches. The CDR3 sequence is CASSSAGGSSYEQYF. CDR3 nucleotide sequence: TGTGCCAGCAGCTCCGCGGGAGGAAGCTCCTACGAGCAGTACTTC.

This clonotype was counted once. The conserved final phenylalanine or tryptophan is absent from the CDR3, which likely points to a read error. The rearrangement links TRBV6-5 to TRBJ1-1; no clear D. From germline, CDR1 is MNHEY and CDR2 SVGAGI. V lost 7 bases to trimming and J lost 0 bases, with 15 bases between them. This CDR3 spans 15 amino acids. CDR3 loop: CASNQEPGMNTEAFI. CDR3 bases: TGTGCCAGCAACCAGGAACCTGGAATGAACACTGAAGCTTTCATT.

This clonotype was counted only a few times. The genes are TRBV2 and TRBJ2-7; D is possibly TRBD1 or TRBD2 (5 bases each). The germline V gene has CDR1 SNHLY and CDR2 FYNNEI. The CDR3 length is 13 residues. V lost 4 bases and J lost 7, with 14 bases in between. As DNA, the CDR3 is TGTGCCAGCAGTGGGGGACCCTCAGGGGAGCAGTACTTC. Protein sequence: CASSGGPSGEQYF.

In this sample, this clonotype turned up a few times. The rearrangement uses TRBV10-1 and TRBJ2-1, with 9 bases lining up with TRBD2. The germline V gene has CDR1 WNHNN and CDR2 SYGVQD (reference sequence). The length of the CDR3 is 17 residues. The V segment lost 0 bases and the J segment 7 bases; nucleotides outside the gene matches: 10. The CDR3 sequence: CASSESTKPSGMNEQFF. DNA for the CDR3: TGCGCCAGCAGTGAGTCGACAAAGCCTAGCGGGATGAATGAGCAGTTCTTC.

The DNA of the CDR3 is TGTGCCAGCAGTGACTCTTTGGAAGGGCCCAATGAGCAGTTCTTC. It codes for CASSDSLEGPNEQFF. The rearrangement links TRBV6-4 to TRBJ2-1; D is uncertain. From germline, CDR1 is MRHNA and CDR2 SNTAGT. Between the trimmed V and J ends, which lost 0 bases and 6 bases, there was a span of 12 bases. The CDR3 runs 15 residues.

This clonotype was found many times. This rearrangement joins TRBV12-3 or TRBV12-4 to TRBJ2-7, with 9 positions matching TRBD2. The CDR3 is made up of 14 amino acids. V gave up 6 bases and J gave up 4 bases; unmatched junction bases: 7. CDR3 amino acids: CASSFSGSRYEQYF. In DNA, the CDR3 is TGTGCCAGCAGCTTTAGCGGGAGTAGGTACGAGCAGTACTTC.